Listed below are T cell receptor beta chains from one sample, sequenced in a study of radiation and T cells in renal cell carcinoma. Sequenced by immunoSEQ multiplex PCR; TCRdb stores in-frame clones only, minus some. The sample shows under 150,000 clones, 81% of them seen only once. The specimen comprised blood, sampled from a patient whose treatment included radiotherapy and nephrectomy. The receptors stem from a woman aged 60 to 75 with renal cell carcinoma. CDR3s include the opening cysteine and the closing phenylalanine or tryptophan. A D gene is named only where the DNA matches it firmly. Clone size is given for some rows only: seen once, a few or many times, or a class if the clone is expanded.

TGTGCCAGTAGTGTGGACAGGGGGCAAGATACGCAGTATTTT	CASSVDRGQDTQYF	-	TRBV19	TRBJ2-3	TRBD1
TGTGCCAGCAGCTTAGGGAATGAAAAACTGTTTTTT	CASSLGNEKLFF	-	TRBV7-2	TRBJ1-4	-
TGTGCCAGTAGTAAAGAGACCATGAACACTGAAGCTTTCTTT	CASSKETMNTEAFF	-	TRBV19	TRBJ1-1	-
TGCGCCAGCAGCCAAGAGAGAAGGACGGGAGTCTTCGCAGATACGCAGTATTTT	CASSQERRTGVFADTQYF	-	TRBV4-1	TRBJ2-3	-
TGTGCCAGCAGTGATTTTTTGGGGCGCGAGCAGTACTTC	CASSDFLGREQYF	-	TRBV2	TRBJ2-7	-
TGTGCCAGCATGGTCTTAAACGGACAGGGGACTCCGGGTGAGCAGTTCTTC	CASMVLNGQGTPGEQFF	-	TRBV27	TRBJ2-1	TRBD1
TGTGCCAGCAGCTTCTCCCGGGACAGCTATAATTCACCCCTCCACTTT	CASSFSRDSYNSPLHF	-	TRBV5-6	TRBJ1-6	TRBD1
TGTGCCAGCAGCTCAAAGGAGACCCAGTACTTC	CASSSKETQYF	-	TRBV7-2	TRBJ2-5	-
TGTGCCAGCAGTTTCGGGGGTTCTGCCCAAGATACGCAGTATTTT	CASSFGGSAQDTQYF	-	TRBV6-6	TRBJ2-3	-
TGTGCCAGTGGGACAGCCGTCCAAGAGACCCAGTACTTC	CASGTAVQETQYF	few	TRBV19	TRBJ2-5	TRBD1
TGTGCCAGCAGCATGACAGCATACGAGCAGTACTTC	CASSMTAYEQYF	-	TRBV7-2	TRBJ2-7	-
TGTGCCTGGAGTGTAAGTCGACTTTACACAGATACGCAGTATTTT	CAWSVSRLYTDTQYF	-	TRBV30	TRBJ2-3	-
TGTGCCAGCACGCGGGACAGGTCCTACAATGAGCAGTTCTTC	CASTRDRSYNEQFF	-	TRBV27	TRBJ2-1	TRBD1
TGTGCCAGCAGTTACGAACAGGGGGGCCACAATGAGCAGTTCTTC	CASSYEQGGHNEQFF	-	TRBV6-6	TRBJ2-1	TRBD1
TGCGCCAGCAGCTTGGACGTGTCGTCCACCGGGGAGCTGTTTTTT	CASSLDVSSTGELFF	-	TRBV5-1	TRBJ2-2	-
TGTGCCAGCAGCCCCGGAGGGCAGGGGGATGGGGGCTACACCTTC	CASSPGGQGDGGYTF	-	TRBV7-2	TRBJ1-2	TRBD1
TGTGCCAGCAGCCAAACGTTCACCGGGGAGCTGTTTTTT	CASSQTFTGELFF	few	TRBV7-3	TRBJ2-2	-
TGTGCCAGCAGTTGGGCGATCCGGGACAGGGTAGATACGCAGTATTTT	CASSWAIRDRVDTQYF	-	TRBV28	TRBJ2-3	TRBD1
TGTGCCAGCAGTTGGGGGCCGGCGGGCGAGGGGGAAAAACTGTTTTTT	CASSWGPAGEGEKLFF	-	TRBV27	TRBJ1-4	-
TGTGCCAGCAGCTCCGGGACGACCTACGAGCAGTACTTC	CASSSGTTYEQYF	-	TRBV14	TRBJ2-7	-